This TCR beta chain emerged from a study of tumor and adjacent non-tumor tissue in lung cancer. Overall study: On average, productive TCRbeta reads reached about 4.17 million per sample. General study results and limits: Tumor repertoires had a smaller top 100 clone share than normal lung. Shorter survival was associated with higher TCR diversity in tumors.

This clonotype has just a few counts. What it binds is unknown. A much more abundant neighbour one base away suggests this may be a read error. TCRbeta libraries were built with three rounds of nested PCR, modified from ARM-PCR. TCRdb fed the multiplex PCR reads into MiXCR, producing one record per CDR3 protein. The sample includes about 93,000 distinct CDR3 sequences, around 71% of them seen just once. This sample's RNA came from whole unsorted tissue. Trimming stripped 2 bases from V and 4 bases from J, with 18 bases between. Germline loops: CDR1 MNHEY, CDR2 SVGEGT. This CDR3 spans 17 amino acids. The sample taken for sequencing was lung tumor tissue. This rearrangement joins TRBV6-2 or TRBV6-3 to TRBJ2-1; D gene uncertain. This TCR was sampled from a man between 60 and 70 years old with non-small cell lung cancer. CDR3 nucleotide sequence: TGTGCCAGCAGTTACACGCTAACCAAACAGTCATACAATGAGCAGTTCTTC. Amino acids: CASSYTLTKQSYNEQFF.